This T cell receptor (beta chain) was sequenced during a study of T-cell reconstitution after alpha-beta-depleted transplantation in children. This clonotype was recorded at least ten times. Its matching antigen is unknown. Study-wide results and caveats: Day-60 TCRbeta diversity that was high in some patients was derived from surviving recipient T cells and thymic progenitors. There were reportedly several hundred expanded graft clones from which alpha-beta T cells came about two months after transplant.

The CDR3 has 16 amino acids. Trimming left V 2 bases short and J 6 bases short, with 20 bases between. Looked up from germline, CDR1 is SGHTA and CDR2 is FQGNSA. A TCRbeta library incorporating unique molecular identifiers was prepared. TCRdb reprocessed the PCR reads via MiXCR and lists one record per CDR3 protein. The repertoire holds a few hundred thousand distinct CDR3 sequences, roughly a tenth seen once, with roughly 30% in the top ten. The material was PBMCs, obtained before TCRalphabeta/CD19-depleted stem cell transplant. This sequence joins TRBV7-2 and TRBJ2-7; D is possibly TRBD1 (6 bases). The sequence was obtained from a child in the first two years of life with acute myeloid leukemia, due to receive a stem cell transplant. CDR3 sequence: CASSLRAGADYIEQYF. As DNA, the CDR3 is TGTGCCAGCAGCTTACGGGCAGGGGCAGATTATATCGAGCAGTACTTC.